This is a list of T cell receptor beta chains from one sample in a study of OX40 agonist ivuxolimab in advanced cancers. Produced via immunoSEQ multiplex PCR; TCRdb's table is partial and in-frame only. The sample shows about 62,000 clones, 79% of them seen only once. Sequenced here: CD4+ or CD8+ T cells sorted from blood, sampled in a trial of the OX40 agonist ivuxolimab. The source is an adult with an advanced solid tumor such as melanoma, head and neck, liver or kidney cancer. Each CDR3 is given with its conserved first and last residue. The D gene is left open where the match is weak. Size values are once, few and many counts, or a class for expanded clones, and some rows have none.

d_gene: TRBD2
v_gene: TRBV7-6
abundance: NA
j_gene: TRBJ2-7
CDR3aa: CASSLGASGIYEQYF
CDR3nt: TGTGCCAGCAGCTTAGGGGCTAGCGGGATATACGAGCAGTACTTC

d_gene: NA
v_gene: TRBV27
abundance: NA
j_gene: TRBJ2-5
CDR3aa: CASSPSRGRGETQYF
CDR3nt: TGTGCCAGCAGCCCATCCCGGGGGCGCGGGGAGACCCAGTACTTC

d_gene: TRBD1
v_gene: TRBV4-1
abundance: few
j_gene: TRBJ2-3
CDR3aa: CASSQLSGGDTQYF
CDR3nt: TGCGCCAGCAGCCAACTTTCAGGGGGAGATACGCAGTATTTT

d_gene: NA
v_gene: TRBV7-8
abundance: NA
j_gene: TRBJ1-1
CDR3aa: CASSTRLVARGAMNTEAFF
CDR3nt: TGTGCCAGCAGCACCCGTCTAGTAGCCAGGGGAGCTATGAACACTGAAGCTTTCTTT

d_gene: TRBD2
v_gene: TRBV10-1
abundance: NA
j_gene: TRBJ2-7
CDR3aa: CASSEGSGGPHTYEQYF
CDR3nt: TGCGCCAGCAGTGAGGGTAGCGGGGGGCCCCATACTTACGAGCAGTACTTC

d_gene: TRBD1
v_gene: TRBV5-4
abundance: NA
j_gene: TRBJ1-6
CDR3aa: CASSFWTGGGSPLHF
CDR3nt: TGTGCCAGCAGCTTTTGGACAGGGGGCGGTTCACCCCTCCACTTT

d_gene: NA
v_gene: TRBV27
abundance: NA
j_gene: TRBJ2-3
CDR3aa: CASRPSVSDTQYF
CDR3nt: TGTGCCAGCAGACCTAGCGTCTCAGATACGCAGTATTTT

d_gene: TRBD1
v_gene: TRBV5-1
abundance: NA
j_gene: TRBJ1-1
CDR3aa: CASSFPGQGLAEAFF
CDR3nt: TGCGCCAGCAGCTTCCCGGGACAGGGGTTGGCTGAAGCTTTCTTT

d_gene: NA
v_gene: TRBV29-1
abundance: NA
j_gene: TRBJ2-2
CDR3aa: CSVEGLGNTGELFF
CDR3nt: TGCAGCGTTGAAGGTCTGGGGAACACCGGGGAGCTGTTTTTT

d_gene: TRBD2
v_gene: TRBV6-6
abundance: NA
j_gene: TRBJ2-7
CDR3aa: CASRGWAGGLNEQYF
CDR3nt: TGTGCCAGCAGGGGATGGGCGGGGGGGCTTAACGAGCAGTACTTC

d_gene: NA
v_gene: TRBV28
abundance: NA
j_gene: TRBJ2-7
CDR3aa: CASSSIYEQYF
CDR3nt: TGTGCCAGCAGTTCCATCTACGAGCAGTACTTC

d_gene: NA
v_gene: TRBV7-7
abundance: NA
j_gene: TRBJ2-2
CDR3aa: CASSLVSGELFF
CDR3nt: TGTGCCAGCAGCTTAGTCTCTGGGGAGCTGTTTTTT

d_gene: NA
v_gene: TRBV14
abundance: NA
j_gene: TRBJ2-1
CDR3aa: CASTRDISYNEQFF
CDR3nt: TGTGCCAGCACCCGGGACATCTCCTACAATGAGCAGTTCTTC

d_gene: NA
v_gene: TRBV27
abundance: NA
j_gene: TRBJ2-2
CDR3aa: CASSLYGANTGELFF
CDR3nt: TGTGCCAGCAGTTTGTACGGTGCGAACACCGGGGAGCTGTTTTTT

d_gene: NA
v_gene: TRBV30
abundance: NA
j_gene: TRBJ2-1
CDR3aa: CARTLDSGGYNEQFF
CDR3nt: TGTGCCCGAACACTAGACAGCGGCGGGTACAATGAGCAGTTCTTC

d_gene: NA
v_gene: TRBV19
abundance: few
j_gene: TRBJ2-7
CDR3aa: CASSGVGGYEQYF
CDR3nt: TGTGCCAGTAGCGGTGTGGGGGGCTACGAGCAGTACTTC

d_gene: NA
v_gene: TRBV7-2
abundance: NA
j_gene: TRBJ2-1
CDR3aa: CASSLDANNEQFF
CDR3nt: TGTGCCAGCAGCTTGGACGCTAACAATGAGCAGTTCTTC

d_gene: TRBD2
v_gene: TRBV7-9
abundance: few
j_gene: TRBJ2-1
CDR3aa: CASSLARPSGMNEQFF
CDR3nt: TGTGCCAGCAGCTTAGCGCGGCCTAGCGGAATGAATGAGCAGTTCTTC

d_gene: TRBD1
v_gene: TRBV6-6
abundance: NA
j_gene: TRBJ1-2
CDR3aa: CASGDEGADSYGYTF
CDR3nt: TGTGCCAGCGGGGACGAGGGGGCCGACTCCTATGGCTACACCTTC

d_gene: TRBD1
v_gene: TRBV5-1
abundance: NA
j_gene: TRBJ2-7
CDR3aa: CASSGGQGGYEQYF
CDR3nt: TGCGCCAGCAGCGGAGGACAGGGGGGGTACGAGCAGTACTTC

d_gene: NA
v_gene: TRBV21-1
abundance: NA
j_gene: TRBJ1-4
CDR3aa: CASSKVGFGLFF
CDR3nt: TGTGCCAGCAGCAAAGTGGGGTTTGGACTGTTTTTT

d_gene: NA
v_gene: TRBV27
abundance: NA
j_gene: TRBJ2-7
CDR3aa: CASSPLGDTYEQYF
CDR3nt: TGTGCCAGCAGTCCATTAGGGGATACCTACGAGCAGTACTTC

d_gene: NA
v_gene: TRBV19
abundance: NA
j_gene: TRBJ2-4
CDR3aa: CASSIGWRGRLAKNIQYF
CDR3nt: TGTGCCAGTAGTATCGGGTGGCGGGGACGACTAGCCAAAAACATTCAGTACTTC

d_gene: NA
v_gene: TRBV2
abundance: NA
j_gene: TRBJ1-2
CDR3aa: CASSEALLEGAYGYTF
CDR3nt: TGTGCCAGCAGTGAAGCGCTTTTGGAAGGGGCCTATGGCTACACCTTC

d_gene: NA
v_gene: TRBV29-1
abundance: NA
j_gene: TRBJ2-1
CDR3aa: CSVGGSDYNEQFF
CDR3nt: TGCAGCGTTGGGGGTAGTGACTACAATGAGCAGTTCTTC

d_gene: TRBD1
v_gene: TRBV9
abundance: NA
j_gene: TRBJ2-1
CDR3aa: CASSVNYQGAILRSEQFF
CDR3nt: TGTGCCAGCAGCGTAAACTACCAGGGGGCGATACTTCGGAGTGAGCAGTTCTTC

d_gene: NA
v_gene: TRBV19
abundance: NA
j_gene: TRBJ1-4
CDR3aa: CASRPSGENEKLFF
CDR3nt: TGTGCCAGTAGACCGTCAGGGGAGAATGAAAAACTGTTTTTT

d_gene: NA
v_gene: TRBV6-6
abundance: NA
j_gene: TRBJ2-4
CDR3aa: CASSYSEGMNIQYF
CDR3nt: TGTGCCAGCAGTTACTCGGAGGGTATGAACATTCAGTATTTC

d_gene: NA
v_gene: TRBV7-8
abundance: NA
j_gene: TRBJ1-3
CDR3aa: CASSQGQSSGNTIYF
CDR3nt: TGTGCCAGCAGTCAAGGACAGAGCTCTGGAAACACCATATATTTT